Shown below are 26 T cell receptor beta chains from a single sample sequenced in a study of T cells in tuberculosis. Time point described: new active TB diagnosis, blood taken before or within 7 days of starting treatment. TCRdb's table, derived via immunoSEQ multiplex PCR, lists solely in-frame clones and lacks some. The sample includes roughly 32,000 clones, 80% to 95% of them seen just once. Here the sequenced sample was PBMCs, taken at tuberculosis diagnosis. These TCRs come from an adult with tuberculosis.

V usage is TRBV19 and J usage is TRBJ1-2, with 8 bases aligning to TRBD1. The germline V gene has CDR1 LNHDA and CDR2 SQIVND (reference sequence). This CDR3 contains 14 residues. V shed 5 bases and J 4 bases; nucleotides not matched to a gene: 6. This CDR3 reads CASSAQGGSYGYTF. The CDR3 region has the DNA TGTGCCAGTAGTGCACAGGGGGGAAGCTATGGCTACACCTTC.

This chain uses TRBV6-5 with TRBJ2-7, with TRBD1 identical over 11 bases. Trimming cost V 0 bases and J 4 bases; bases outside gene matches: 5. This CDR3 has 16 amino acids. CDR1 is MNHEY, CDR2 SVGAGI, per germline. This CDR3 reads CASSYSGTGGRYEQYF. The CDR3 nucleotides read TGTGCCAGCAGTTACTCTGGGACAGGGGGTAGATACGAGCAGTACTTC.

The chain carries TRBV28 and TRBJ1-5, with 8 bases aligning to TRBD1. J gave up 5 bases and V 5 bases, and 20 bases lay outside the gene matches. The CDR3 is made up of 19 amino acids. Looked up from germline, CDR1 is MDHEN and CDR2 is SYDVKM. CDR3 in DNA: TGTGCCAGCAGTCCTTACCCCGGGACAGGTAATATCTTAGATCAGCCCCAGCATTTT. Residues: CASSPYPGTGNILDQPQHF.

CDR3 bases: TGTGCCAGCAGCTCAGCGGGGCCCTACGAGCAGTACTTC. This sequence encodes CASSSAGPYEQYF. The chain recombines TRBV11-2 with TRBJ2-7, with 7 bases matching TRBD2. CDR1 and CDR2 from the germline V gene are SGHAT and FQNNGV. Trimming took 4 bases from V and 2 from J; bases not matched to a gene: 2. This CDR3 region has 13 residues.

The chain couples TRBV7-2 to TRBJ2-7; 8 bases match TRBD1. Germline values: CDR1 SGHTA, CDR2 FQGNSA. The junction had 15 bases not matched to a gene; V was cut back by 6 bases and J by 5 bases. CDR3 length equals 16 residues. The CDR3 here is CASSSLRGTGPDEQYF. The CDR3 region has the DNA TGTGCCAGCAGTTCACTAAGAGGGACAGGTCCCGACGAGCAGTACTTC.

CDR3 sequence (DNA): TGTGCCAGCAGCCAGGACAGGGGGAGGGCGGGTCAGCCCCAGCATTTT. Amino acid sequence: CASSQDRGRAGQPQHF. This sequence joins TRBV7-8 and TRBJ1-5; 10 bases match TRBD1. Germline CDR1 SGHVS, CDR2 FQNEAQ. V lost 5 bases, J lost 6 bases, and 10 bases stayed unmatched. This CDR3 has 16 amino acids.

The chain's CDR3 is CASSLFLGEGETQYF. The DNA for the CDR3 is TGTGCCAGCAGCTTGTTTCTAGGGGAAGGGGAGACCCAGTACTTC. The V call is TRBV5-6, the J call TRBJ2-5, with a tentative D call TRBD1 (5 bases). V shed 1 base and J shed 5 bases, with 15 bases lying between them. The CDR3 is made up of 15 amino acids. Germline CDR1 SGHDT, CDR2 YYEEEE.

The chain employs TRBV27 and TRBJ1-5; TRBD1 aligns across 8 bases. The V gene's germline CDR1 is MNHEY and CDR2 SMNVEV (reference sequence). The CDR3 runs to 19 residues. The ends lost 4 bases at V and 4 bases at J; junction bases unmatched: 18. In nucleotides, the CDR3 is TGTGCCAGCAGTTCGACCGGGACAGGCATTATTAGCGGGAATCAGCCCCAGCATTTT. Protein: CASSSTGTGIISGNQPQHF.

CDR3 loop: CASSQLSGNTGELFF. CDR3 in DNA: TGCGCCAGCAGCCAATTATCGGGTAACACCGGGGAGCTGTTTTTT. The gene calls are TRBV4-1 and TRBJ2-2; no definite D call. V lost 2 bases to trimming and J lost 2 bases, with 9 bases between them. The CDR3 contains 15 residues. Germline CDR1 is MGHRA and CDR2 is YSYEKL.

The V call is TRBV12-5, the J call TRBJ1-5; maybe TRBD1 (5 bases). V lost 0 bases and J lost 3, with 15 bases in between. Germline CDR1 reads LGHNT; CDR2 reads FRNRAP. The CDR3 is 17 residues long. CDR3 nucleotides: TGTGCTAGTGGTTTGGTACGGTATGACAGTACCAATCAGCCCCAGCATTTT. Translating it yields CASGLVRYDSTNQPQHF.

The rearrangement joins TRBV13 to TRBJ1-1, with D maybe TRBD1 (5 bases). CDR1 and CDR2 (germline): PRHDT, FYEKMQ (reference sequence). Trimming took off 5 bases at V and 5 bases at J, with 12 bases between the two ends. This CDR3 spans 13 amino acids. The CDR3 loop reads CASSMDIRTEAFF. CDR3 nucleotides: TGTGCCAGCAGCATGGACATTCGGACTGAAGCTTTCTTT.

The rearrangement links TRBV2 to TRBJ2-2; maybe TRBD1 (5 bases). Trimming pared 7 bases from V and 2 bases from J, leaving 14 bases between. Germline CDR1 and CDR2: SNHLY and FYNNEI. This CDR3 comprises 15 residues. CDR3 nucleotides: TGTGCCAGCACCGAGAGGACACAAAACACCGGGGAGCTGTTTTTT. Amino acid sequence: CASTERTQNTGELFF.

The rearrangement uses TRBV13 and TRBJ2-3; 11 nucleotides match TRBD2. The CDR3 is made up of 15 amino acids. Germline V gene lookup returns CDR1 PRHDT and CDR2 FYEKMQ (reference sequence). J lost 2 bases, V lost 5 bases, and 3 bases had no gene match. The CDR3 nucleotides read TGTGCCAGCAGCGCGGGACTAGCGGACACAGATACGCAGTATTTT. Translated: CASSAGLADTDTQYF.

The CDR3 is CASSSHLAGGAEETQYF. Here the CDR3 DNA reads TGTGCCAGCAGCTCCCACTTAGCGGGAGGGGCGGAAGAGACCCAGTACTTC. The chain employs TRBV9 and TRBJ2-5; 11 bases match TRBD2. Trimming took 4 bases from V and 3 from J; bases not matched to a gene: 11. CDR1 and CDR2 from the germline V gene are SGDLS and YYNGEE. This CDR3 is built from 17 residues.

The rearrangement uses TRBV6-1 and TRBJ2-2; D remains unclear. The CDR3 has 14 amino acids. V was cut by 4 bases and J by 4 bases, with 10 bases left in between. Germline V CDR1 and CDR2: MNHNS, SASEGT. In DNA, the CDR3 is TGTGCCAGCAGTGTCGGGTTGAGCACCGGGGAGCTGTTTTTT. It is translated as CASSVGLSTGELFF.

The count of this clone is one. V is TRBV19 and J is TRBJ2-7, with 9 bases lining up with TRBD1. The CDR3 has 15 residues. The V and J ends lost 3 bases and 1 base, in that order; junction bases with no gene match: 4. The germline CDR1 and CDR2 sequences are LNHDA and SQIVND (reference sequence). In DNA form, the CDR3 reads TGTGCCAGTAGTATCACACAGGGGGCTTCCTACGAGCAGTACTTC. It yields the protein CASSITQGASYEQYF.

This chain joins TRBV19 and TRBJ1-5, with TRBD1 matching 8 bases. The J segment lost 6 bases and the V segment lost 3 bases, leaving 7 bases of the junction unmatched. CDR3 length: 15 amino acids. Looked up from germline, CDR1 is LNHDA and CDR2 is SQIVND (reference sequence). The CDR3 is CASSMADRGGQPQHF. The CDR3 DNA reads as TGTGCCAGTAGTATGGCCGACAGGGGAGGTCAGCCCCAGCATTTT.

The chain is built from TRBV5-1 and TRBJ2-1; possibly TRBD2 for D (6 bases). Trimming shortened V by 4 bases and J by 4 bases, and 18 bases separated the two germline ends. The germline V gene has CDR1 SGHRS and CDR2 YFSETQ. The CDR3 has 16 amino acids. The CDR3 DNA reads as TGCGCCAGCAGCCCATCCCGGGGTAGCGGTTACAATGAGCAGTTCTTC. This codes for CASSPSRGSGYNEQFF.

This rearrangement joins TRBV6-5 to TRBJ2-7, with 10 positions matching TRBD2. Germline trimming cut 5 bases from V and 7 bases from J; bases unmatched to any gene: 11. CDR1 is MNHEY, CDR2 SVGAGI, per germline. This CDR3 comprises 15 residues. CDR3 amino acids: CASSPLAGLRMEQYF. The DNA of the CDR3 is TGTGCCAGCAGTCCACTAGCGGGGCTACGAATGGAGCAGTACTTC.

The chain couples TRBV4-1 to TRBJ2-7; TRBD2 might be the D (6 bases). The CDR3 totals 15 residues. Deletions cut 3 bases from V and 2 bases from J, with 14 bases between. From germline, CDR1 is MGHRA and CDR2 YSYEKL. The chain's CDR3 is CASSQRGGMTYEQYF. For the CDR3, the DNA is TGCGCCAGCAGCCAGAGGGGCGGGATGACCTACGAGCAGTACTTC.

The V gene is TRBV5-1, the J gene TRBJ1-2; 9 bases match TRBD1. V dropped 2 bases and J dropped 6; count of bases not matched to a gene: 2. The CDR3 length is 13 residues. In germline, CDR1 is SGHRS, CDR2 YFSETQ. The chain's CDR3 is CASSLQGADGYTF. The DNA of the CDR3 is TGCGCCAGCAGCTTACAGGGGGCGGATGGCTACACCTTC.

J is TRBJ2-4 and V is TRBV19; TRBD1 matches at 12 bases. CDR1 and CDR2 (germline): LNHDA, SQIVND (reference sequence). V lost 1 base, J lost 2 bases, and 3 bases stayed unmatched. The CDR3 covers 17 residues. The CDR3 loop reads CASSIGRDRGPKNIQYF. The CDR3 nucleotides are TGTGCCAGTAGTATAGGCCGGGACAGGGGGCCCAAAAACATTCAGTACTTC.

The chain is built from TRBV25-1 and TRBJ2-1; no definite D call. CDR1 and CDR2 (germline): MGHDK, SYGVNS. The V end was cut by 4 bases, the J end by 0 bases, with 13 bases between. The CDR3 has 16 residues. CDR3 sequence (DNA): TGTGCCAGCAGTGCTCCCGGAGCCCGCTCCTACAATGAGCAGTTCTTC. This translates into CASSAPGARSYNEQFF.

The chain uses TRBV2 and TRBJ2-5, with D hard to call. This CDR3 spans 11 amino acids. The germline V gene has CDR1 SNHLY and CDR2 FYNNEI. V gave up 5 bases and J gave up 3 bases, with 4 bases separating them. CDR3: CASSFKETQYF. CDR3 nucleotide sequence: TGTGCCAGCAGTTTCAAAGAGACCCAGTACTTC.

The chain carries TRBV10-1 and TRBJ2-1; no firm D call. V was clipped by 0 bases and J by 3 bases, with 18 bases between them. The CDR3 spans 18 residues. Germline-derived CDR1 and CDR2 are WNHNN and SYGVQD (reference sequence). The CDR3 DNA reads TGCGCCAGCAGTGAGTCGAAAGGCGGAATACCCCTCTACAATGAGCAGTTCTTC. Its translation: CASSESKGGIPLYNEQFF.

This clone has just one count. The chain employs TRBV18 and TRBJ2-1, with 8 bases matching TRBD1. The CDR3 totals 16 residues. V gave up 0 bases and J gave up 8 bases; unmatched junction bases: 9. Germline V CDR1 and CDR2: KGHSH, LQKENI. In DNA, the CDR3 is TGTGCCAGCTCACCACCCCCCCAGGGGGCCTTCGATGAGCAGTTCTTC. Its translation: CASSPPPQGAFDEQFF.